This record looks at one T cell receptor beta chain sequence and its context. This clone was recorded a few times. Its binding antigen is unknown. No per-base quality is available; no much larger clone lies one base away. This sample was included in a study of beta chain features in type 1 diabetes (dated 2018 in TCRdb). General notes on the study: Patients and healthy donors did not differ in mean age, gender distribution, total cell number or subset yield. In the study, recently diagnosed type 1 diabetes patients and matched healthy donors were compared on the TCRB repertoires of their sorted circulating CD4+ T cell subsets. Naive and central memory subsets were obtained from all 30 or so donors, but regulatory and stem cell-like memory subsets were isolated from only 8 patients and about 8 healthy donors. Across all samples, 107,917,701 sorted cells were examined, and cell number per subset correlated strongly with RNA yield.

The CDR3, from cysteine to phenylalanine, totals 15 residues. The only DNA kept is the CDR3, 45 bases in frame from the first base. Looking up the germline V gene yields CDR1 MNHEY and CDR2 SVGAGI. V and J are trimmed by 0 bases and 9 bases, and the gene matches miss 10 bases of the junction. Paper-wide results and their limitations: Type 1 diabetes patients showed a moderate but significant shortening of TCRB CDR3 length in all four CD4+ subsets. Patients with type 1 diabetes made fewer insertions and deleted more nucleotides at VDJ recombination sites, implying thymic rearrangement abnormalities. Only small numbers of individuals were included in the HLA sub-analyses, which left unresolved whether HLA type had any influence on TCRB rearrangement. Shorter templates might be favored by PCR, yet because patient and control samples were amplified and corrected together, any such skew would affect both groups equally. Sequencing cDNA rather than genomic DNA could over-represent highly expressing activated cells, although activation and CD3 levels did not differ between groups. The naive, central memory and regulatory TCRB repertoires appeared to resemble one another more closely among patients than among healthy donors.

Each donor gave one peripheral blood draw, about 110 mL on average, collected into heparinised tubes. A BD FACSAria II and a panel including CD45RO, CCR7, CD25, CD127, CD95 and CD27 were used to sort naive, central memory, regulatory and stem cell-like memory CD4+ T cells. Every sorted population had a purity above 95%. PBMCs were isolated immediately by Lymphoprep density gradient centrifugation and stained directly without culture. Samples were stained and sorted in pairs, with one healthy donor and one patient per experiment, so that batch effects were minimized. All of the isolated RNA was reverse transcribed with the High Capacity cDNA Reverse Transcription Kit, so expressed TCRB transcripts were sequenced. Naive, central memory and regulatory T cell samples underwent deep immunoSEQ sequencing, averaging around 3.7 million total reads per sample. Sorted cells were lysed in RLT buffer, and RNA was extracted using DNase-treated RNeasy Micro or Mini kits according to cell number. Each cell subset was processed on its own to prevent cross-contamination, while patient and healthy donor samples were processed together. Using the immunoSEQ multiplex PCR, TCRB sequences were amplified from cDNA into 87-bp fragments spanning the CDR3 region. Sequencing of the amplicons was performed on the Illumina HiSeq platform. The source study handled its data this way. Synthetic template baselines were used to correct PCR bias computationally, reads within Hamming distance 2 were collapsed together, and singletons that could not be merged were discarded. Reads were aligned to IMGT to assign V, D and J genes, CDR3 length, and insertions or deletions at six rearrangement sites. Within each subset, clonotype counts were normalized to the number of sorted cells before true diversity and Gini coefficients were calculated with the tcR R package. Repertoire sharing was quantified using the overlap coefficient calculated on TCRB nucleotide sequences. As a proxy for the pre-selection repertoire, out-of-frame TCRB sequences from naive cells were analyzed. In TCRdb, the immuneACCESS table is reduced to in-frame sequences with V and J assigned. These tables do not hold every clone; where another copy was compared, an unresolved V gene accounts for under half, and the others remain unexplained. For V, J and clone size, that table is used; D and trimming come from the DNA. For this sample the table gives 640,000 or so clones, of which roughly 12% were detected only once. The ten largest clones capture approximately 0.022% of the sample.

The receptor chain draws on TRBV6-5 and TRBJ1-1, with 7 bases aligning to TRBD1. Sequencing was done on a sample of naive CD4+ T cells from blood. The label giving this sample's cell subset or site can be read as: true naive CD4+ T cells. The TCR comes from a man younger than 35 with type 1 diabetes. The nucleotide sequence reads TGTGCCAGCAGTTACTCGACAGGGTTTGGACTACAAGCTTTCTTT. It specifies CASSYSTGFGLQAFF.